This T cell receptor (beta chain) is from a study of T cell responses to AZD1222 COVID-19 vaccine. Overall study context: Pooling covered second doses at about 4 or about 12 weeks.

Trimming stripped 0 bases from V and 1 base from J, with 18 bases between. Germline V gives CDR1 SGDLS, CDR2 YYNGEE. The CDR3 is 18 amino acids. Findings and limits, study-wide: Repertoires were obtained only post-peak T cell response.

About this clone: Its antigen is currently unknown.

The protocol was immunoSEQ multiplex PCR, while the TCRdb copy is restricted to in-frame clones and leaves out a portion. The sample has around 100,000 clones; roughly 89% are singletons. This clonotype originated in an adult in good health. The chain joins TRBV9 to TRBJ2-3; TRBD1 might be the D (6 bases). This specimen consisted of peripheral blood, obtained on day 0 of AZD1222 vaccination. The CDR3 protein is CASSVASGLGGRTDTQYF. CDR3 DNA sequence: TGTGCCAGCAGCGTAGCTTCCGGGTTAGGGGGTCGCACAGATACGCAGTATTTT.